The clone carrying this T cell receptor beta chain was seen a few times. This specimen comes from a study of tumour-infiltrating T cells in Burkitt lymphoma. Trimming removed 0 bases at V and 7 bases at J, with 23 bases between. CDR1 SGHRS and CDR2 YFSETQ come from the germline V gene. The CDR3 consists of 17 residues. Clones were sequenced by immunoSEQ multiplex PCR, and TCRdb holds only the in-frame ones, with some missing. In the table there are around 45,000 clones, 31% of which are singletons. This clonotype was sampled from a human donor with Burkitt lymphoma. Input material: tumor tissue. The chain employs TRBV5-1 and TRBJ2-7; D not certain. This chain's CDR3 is CASSLAFPVRVRWEQYF. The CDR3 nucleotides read TGCGCCAGCAGCTTGGCTTTCCCCGTTAGGGTACGATGGGAGCAGTACTTC.